This is a list of T cell receptor beta chains from one sample in a study of identical twins. TCRdb called the 5' RACE reads again in MiXCR, with one record for every CDR3 protein. The sample records a few hundred thousand distinct CDR3 sequences, approximately 24% being singletons. These data are also associated with another study on T cells expressing NK-cell markers.

Sequenced material: CD4+ T cells sorted from blood. The receptors stem from a woman aged 18-29 years in good health. The CDR3 runs from the conserved cysteine through the conserved F or W. D genes are given only for firm matches. Size is omitted from some rows. Given values are once, few, many or a class for expanded clones.

d_gene | j_gene | abundance | v_gene | CDR3aa | CDR3nt
TRBD1 | TRBJ2-7 | . | TRBV5-1 | CASSFGDRGYEQYF | TGCGCCAGCAGCTTTGGGGACAGGGGCTACGAGCAGTACTTC
TRBD1 | TRBJ2-7 | many | TRBV20-1 | CSASGGTYEQYF | TGCAGTGCGTCAGGGGGTACCTACGAGCAGTACTTC
. | TRBJ2-1 | . | TRBV20-1 | CSARDGAPIGEQFF | TGCAGTGCTAGAGACGGTGCGCCTATCGGAGAGCAGTTCTTC
. | TRBJ2-6 | . | TRBV29-1 | CSVESRHTFSGANVLTF | TGCAGCGTTGAATCTCGGCATACCTTCTCTGGGGCCAACGTCCTGACTTTC
. | TRBJ2-1 | few | TRBV20-1 | CSALDRFRQEQFF | TGCAGTGCTCTAGATCGGTTTAGGCAGGAGCAGTTCTTC
. | TRBJ2-7 | many | TRBV28 | CASSLTPQYEQYF | TGTGCCAGCAGTTTAACCCCCCAGTACGAGCAGTACTTC
. | TRBJ2-1 | . | TRBV7-6 | CASSFDGAYNEQFF | TGTGCCAGCAGCTTCGACGGCGCCTACAATGAGCAGTTCTTC
. | TRBJ2-3 | medium-sized | TRBV29-1 | CSVAGLRRTDTQYF | TGCAGCGTTGCTGGGCTACGACGGACAGATACGCAGTATTTT
. | TRBJ1-1 | . | TRBV7-9 | CASSLVLGVQAFF | TGTGCCAGCAGCTTAGTCCTCGGCGTGCAAGCTTTCTTT
. | TRBJ2-2 | few | TRBV4-3 | CASSRIGTGELFF | TGCGCCAGCAGCCGAATAGGTACCGGGGAGCTGTTTTTT